This entry lists 31 T cell receptor beta chains sequenced from one sample in a study of blood T cell repertoires in COVID-19. Using immunoSEQ multiplex PCR, the repertoire was profiled, and TCRdb retains in-frame clones only, with some absent. Among 100,000 or so clones, more than 75% were seen once, and the ten largest hold 15% to 20%. The sequenced sample consisted of peripheral blood. The receptors originated from a man at least 80 years old with acute or convalescent COVID-19.

The V call is TRBV5-1, the J call TRBJ2-3; D might be TRBD2 (6 bases). V lost 2 bases to trimming and J lost 5 bases, with 18 bases between them. Germline CDR1 SGHRS, CDR2 YFSETQ. The CDR3 consists of 16 residues. The CDR3 sequence is CASSFSVTSQGDTQYF. The CDR3, as DNA: TGCGCCAGCAGCTTCTCTGTGACTAGTCAAGGAGATACGCAGTATTTT.

This clone is a singleton in its sample. CDR3 bases: TGCAGCGTTGCTGCCGGGTACAATCAGCCCCAGCATTTT. This codes for CSVAAGYNQPQHF. This chain links TRBV29-1 with TRBJ1-5; D gene uncertain. CDR3 length equals 13 residues. The germline CDR1 and CDR2 sequences are SQVTM and ANQGSEA. The germline V and J ends were trimmed by 4 bases and 3 bases, with 10 bases remaining between them.

The gene calls are TRBV7-2 and TRBJ1-5; D is unclear. CDR3 length: 13 amino acids. Germline values: CDR1 SGHTA, CDR2 FQGNSA. V shed 4 bases and J shed 4 bases, with 8 bases lying between them. CDR3 region: CASSSQSNQPQHF. CDR3 DNA sequence: TGTGCCAGCAGCTCCCAGTCGAATCAGCCCCAGCATTTT.

The chain uses TRBV7-9 and TRBJ1-1; D is possibly TRBD1 (5 bases). The V end lost 7 bases, the J end lost 6 bases, and 21 bases lay between the germline ends. Germline CDR1 and CDR2: SEHNR and FQNEAQ (reference sequence). The CDR3 runs 15 residues. CDR3 region: CASTTGRAGGAEAFF. CDR3 bases: TGTGCCAGCACCACCGGCAGGGCCGGGGGAGCTGAAGCTTTCTTT.

The V and J genes are TRBV7-9 and TRBJ1-3; D uncertain. With 0 bases removed from V and 4 bases from J, the gap between germline ends came to 7 bases. CDR1 and CDR2 from the germline V gene are SEHNR and FQNEAQ (reference sequence). The CDR3 contains 14 residues. The CDR3 nucleotides read TGTGCCAGCAGCTTAGCGACATCGGGAAACACCATATATTTT. It codes for CASSLATSGNTIYF.

The chain uses TRBV30 and TRBJ2-3; possibly TRBD2 for D (5 bases). CDR3 size: 16 residues. With 5 bases removed from V and 1 base from J, the gap between germline ends came to 19 bases. Germline V gene lookup returns CDR1 GTSNPN and CDR2 SVGIG (reference sequence). The CDR3 nucleotides read TGTGCCTGGTCTTTCCCTACGGGGAGAGGCACAGATACGCAGTATTTT. It codes for CAWSFPTGRGTDTQYF.

The chain carries TRBV7-2 and TRBJ2-7; tentative D call: TRBD2 (5 bases). This CDR3 region has 14 residues. V gave up 2 bases and J gave up 3 bases, with 11 bases separating them. Looked up from germline, CDR1 is SGHTA and CDR2 is FQGNSA. CDR3 region: CASSLMRVGYEQYF. DNA of the CDR3: TGTGCCAGCAGCTTAATGCGGGTAGGCTACGAGCAGTACTTC. Variable domain in full (rest from reference TRBV7-2 and TRBJ2-7): GAGVSQSPSNKVTEKGKDVELRCDPISGHTALYWYRQSLGQGLEFLIYFQGNSAPDKSGLPSDRFSAERTGGSVSTLTIQRTQQEDSAVYLCASSLMRVGYEQYFGPGTRLTVT.

The V and J genes are TRBV10-2 and TRBJ1-2, with 9 bases fitting TRBD1. This CDR3 has 17 residues. The V segment lost 9 bases and the J segment 6 bases; nucleotides outside the gene matches: 20. CDR1 is WSHSY and CDR2 is SAAADI in the germline V gene. Here the CDR3 DNA reads TGCGCCAGTGGAGATACGGGACAGGGTAGAGAGAGAGATGGCTACACCTTC. Amino acids: CASGDTGQGRERDGYTF.

The V call is TRBV6-5, the J call TRBJ2-7, with D perhaps matching TRBD2 (6 bases). Trimming took 6 bases from V and 5 from J, leaving 17 bases between them. The CDR3 is 14 residues long. Per germline, CDR1 MNHEY and CDR2 SVGAGI. The CDR3 DNA sequence: TGTGCCAGCAGGGCCGGGACTCCGTACGACGAGCAGTACTTC. Its translation: CASRAGTPYDEQYF.

This clone was observed once. J is TRBJ1-4 and V is TRBV11-2; no definite D call. Deletions cut 1 base from V and 8 bases from J, with 14 bases between. CDR1 and CDR2 (germline): SGHAT, FQNNGV. This CDR3 comprises 15 residues. The CDR3 nucleotides read TGTGCCAGCAGCTTAGGCGGTGGGTCGGAAGAAAAACTGTTTTTT. It translates to CASSLGGGSEEKLFF.

The rearrangement uses TRBV10-1 and TRBJ2-7, with D perhaps matching TRBD2 (6 bases). Germline loops: CDR1 WNHNN, CDR2 SYGVQD (reference sequence). The CDR3 extends over 12 amino acids. V was shortened by 2 bases and J by 7 bases, with 9 bases between the two germline ends. CDR3 in amino acids: CASSERDWEQYF. In nucleotides, the CDR3 is TGCGCCAGCAGTGAGAGGGACTGGGAGCAGTACTTC.

The chain carries TRBV7-2 and TRBJ1-5; possibly TRBD1 for D (6 bases). The germline gives CDR1 SGHTA, CDR2 FQGNSA. Trimming pared 2 bases from V and 2 bases from J, leaving 13 bases between. The length of the CDR3 is 16 residues. The CDR3 DNA sequence: TGTGCCAGCAGCTTACGCGGGGGCGCAGGCAATCAGCCCCAGCATTTT. Protein: CASSLRGGAGNQPQHF.

V usage is TRBV7-2 and J usage is TRBJ2-2, with TRBD2 identical over 14 bases. The CDR3 is made up of 18 amino acids. Germline CDR1 is SGHTA and CDR2 is FQGNSA. The ends lost 4 bases at V and 0 bases at J; junction bases unmatched: 4. The CDR3 here is CASSSGLAGGSNTGELFF. The CDR3 nucleotides are TGTGCCAGCAGCTCAGGACTAGCGGGGGGTTCGAACACCGGGGAGCTGTTTTTT.

This clone was seen only once. The chain carries TRBV19 and TRBJ2-7; 12 bases fit TRBD2. V trimming: 7 bases; J trimming: 3 bases; junction bases outside the gene matches: 4. CDR1 and CDR2 (germline): LNHDA, SQIVND (reference sequence). The CDR3 contains 14 residues. Here the CDR3 DNA reads TGTGCCAGTACCCCGACTAGCGGGAGCTACGAGCAGTACTTC. Amino acids: CASTPTSGSYEQYF.

The gene calls are TRBV7-2 and TRBJ2-3; D is ambiguous. The CDR3 runs to 14 residues. The V gene's germline CDR1 is SGHTA and CDR2 FQGNSA. The V end was cut by 0 bases, the J end by 6 bases, with 10 bases between. The CDR3 region has the DNA TGTGCCAGCAGCTTAGCGCTATATACGGATACGCAGTATTTT. Its protein is CASSLALYTDTQYF.

The chain couples TRBV4-1 to TRBJ1-3; D is ambiguous. In germline, CDR1 is MGHRA, CDR2 YSYEKL. The CDR3 extends over 16 amino acids. V was cut by 4 bases and J by 3 bases, with 16 bases left in between. The CDR3 region is CASSLQEAGYGNTIYF. CDR3 bases: TGCGCCAGCAGCCTGCAGGAGGCAGGATATGGAAACACCATATATTTT.

The table lists this clone with a few counts. The J gene is TRBJ1-1, the V gene TRBV6-2 or TRBV6-3, with D uncertain. CDR1 is MNHEY and CDR2 is SVGEGT in the germline V gene. The CDR3 contains 11 residues. V was shortened by 4 bases and J by 6 bases, with 6 bases between the two germline ends. CDR3 in DNA: TGTGCCAGCAGTTCGAGGGCTGAAGCTTTCTTT. Translated, it gives CASSSRAEAFF.

The V gene is TRBV7-2, the J gene TRBJ1-5, with a possible D match to TRBD1 (6 bases). Per the germline V gene, CDR1 is SGHTA and CDR2 is FQGNSA. Trimming pared 6 bases from V and 1 base from J, leaving 13 bases between. The CDR3 is 15 residues long. Written as DNA, the CDR3 is TGTGCCAGCAGGGAGGGGGGGGGAAGCAATCAGCCCCAGCATTTT. As protein: CASREGGGSNQPQHF.

This clone has only a few counts. The V gene is TRBV24-1, the J gene TRBJ2-2; D is unclear. Germline V lookup: CDR1 KGHDR, CDR2 SFDVKD. The CDR3 runs to 15 residues. V was pared by 0 bases and J by 6 bases, with 10 bases between. This chain's CDR3 is CATSDLRQMPGELFF. The CDR3 nucleotides read TGTGCCACCAGTGATTTGCGTCAGATGCCCGGGGAGCTGTTTTTT.

The V call is TRBV19, the J call TRBJ1-5; D might be TRBD1 (6 bases). The CDR3 is made up of 13 amino acids. Trimming shortened V by 4 bases and J by 6 bases, and 10 bases separated the two germline ends. Germline loops: CDR1 LNHDA, CDR2 SQIVND (reference sequence). CDR3 sequence: CASSNRDSQPQHF. The CDR3 DNA reads as TGTGCCAGTAGTAACAGGGATAGTCAGCCCCAGCATTTT.

V gene TRBV11-3 combines with J gene TRBJ2-7, with TRBD1 matching over 9 bases. The CDR3 totals 14 residues. V trimming: 5 bases; J trimming: 3 bases; junction bases outside the gene matches: 5. Germline V CDR1 and CDR2: SGHNT, YENEEA. The CDR3 DNA is TGTGCCAGCAGCCGGAGGACAGGGGACTACGAGCAGTACTTC. Encoded protein: CASSRRTGDYEQYF.

This rearrangement joins TRBV19 to TRBJ2-7, with a tentative D call TRBD2 (5 bases). V was cut by 5 bases and J by 0 bases, with 8 bases left in between. The CDR3 spans 13 residues. Germline CDR1 and CDR2: LNHDA and SQIVND (reference sequence). The CDR3 region has the DNA TGTGCCAGTAGTGTGGCGGGCTCCTACGAGCAGTACTTC. Translation gives CASSVAGSYEQYF.

The chain carries TRBV6-5 and TRBJ2-4; the D is unclear. The V gene's germline CDR1 is MNHEY and CDR2 SVGAGI. The CDR3 extends over 14 amino acids. The V end lost 4 bases, the J end lost 8 bases, and 15 bases lay between the germline ends. The CDR3 spells CASSFLGLSHIQYF. The CDR3 bases are TGTGCCAGCAGTTTTCTGGGCCTCTCTCACATTCAGTACTTC.

In DNA form, the CDR3 reads TGTGCCAGCAGCCCCGGGACAGGAGTAAACTATGGCTACACCTTC. Residues: CASSPGTGVNYGYTF. The rearrangement uses TRBV5-6 and TRBJ1-2; the match to TRBD1 covers 8 bases. Germline trimming cut 4 bases from V and 2 bases from J; bases unmatched to any gene: 7. Germline loops: CDR1 SGHDT, CDR2 YYEEEE. The CDR3 covers 15 residues.

This chain links TRBV5-1 with TRBJ2-3; D is undetermined. V lost 0 bases, J lost 2 bases, and 10 bases lay in between. This CDR3 has 15 amino acids. Germline V CDR1 and CDR2: SGHRS, YFSETQ. CDR3: CASSLATTFTDTQYF. The CDR3 DNA reads as TGCGCCAGCAGCTTGGCTACCACCTTCACAGATACGCAGTATTTT.

This chain uses TRBV30 with TRBJ1-4; no definite D call. The CDR3 contains 15 residues. Germline V gene sequence: CDR1 GTSNPN, CDR2 SVGIG (reference sequence). Between the trimmed V and J ends, which lost 0 bases and 0 bases, there was a span of 8 bases. The CDR3 DNA reads as TGTGCCTGGAGTGTAACAAATCCAACTAATGAAAAACTGTTTTTT. It yields the protein CAWSVTNPTNEKLFF.

The chain employs TRBV3-1 (or the pseudogene TRBV3-2) and TRBJ2-3, with D tentatively TRBD2 (5 bases). V was clipped by 0 bases and J by 5 bases, with 12 bases between them. The CDR3 runs 15 residues. CDR1 is LGHDT and CDR2 is YNNKEL in the germline V gene (reference sequence). The CDR3 loop is CASSQDRGVEDTQYF. In nucleotides, the CDR3 is TGTGCCAGCAGCCAAGATCGGGGAGTAGAAGATACGCAGTATTTT.

The V gene is TRBV19, the J gene TRBJ2-5; 7 nucleotides align to TRBD2. CDR3 length equals 14 residues. The V segment lost 4 bases and the J segment 5 bases; nucleotides outside the gene matches: 7. Germline V gene data show CDR1 as LNHDA and CDR2 as SQIVND (reference sequence). The CDR3 loop is CASSRGLPRETQYF. The CDR3 DNA reads TGTGCCAGTAGTAGGGGACTACCTCGGGAGACCCAGTACTTC.

The CDR3 region has the DNA TGTGCCAGCAGCTTAGCCCGTCGTTTTCCTAGCGGGAGCTACGAGCAGTACTTC. Translation gives CASSLARRFPSGSYEQYF. The V and J genes are TRBV13 and TRBJ2-7, with 10 nucleotides matching TRBD2. Germline loops: CDR1 PRHDT, CDR2 FYEKMQ (reference sequence). This CDR3 comprises 18 residues. V shed 1 base and J 3 bases; nucleotides not matched to a gene: 12.

The genes are TRBV7-9 and TRBJ1-1; D gene uncertain. Deletions cut 5 bases from V and 0 bases from J, with 13 bases between. CDR3 length: 15 amino acids. Germline-derived CDR1 and CDR2 are SEHNR and FQNEAQ (reference sequence). For the CDR3, the DNA is TGTGCCAGCAGCCCAGTGGGGAGCCTGAACACTGAAGCTTTCTTT. This codes for CASSPVGSLNTEAFF.

This clone was picked up a small number of times. V usage is TRBV7-8 and J usage is TRBJ1-3; D perhaps matches TRBD1 (5 bases). The V end was cut by 8 bases, the J end by 0 bases, with 14 bases between. The CDR3 totals 15 residues. Germline V lookup: CDR1 SGHVS, CDR2 FQNEAQ. The CDR3 coding sequence is TGTGCCAGCGTAACACAGGCGTTCTCTGGAAACACCATATATTTT. Amino acid sequence: CASVTQAFSGNTIYF.